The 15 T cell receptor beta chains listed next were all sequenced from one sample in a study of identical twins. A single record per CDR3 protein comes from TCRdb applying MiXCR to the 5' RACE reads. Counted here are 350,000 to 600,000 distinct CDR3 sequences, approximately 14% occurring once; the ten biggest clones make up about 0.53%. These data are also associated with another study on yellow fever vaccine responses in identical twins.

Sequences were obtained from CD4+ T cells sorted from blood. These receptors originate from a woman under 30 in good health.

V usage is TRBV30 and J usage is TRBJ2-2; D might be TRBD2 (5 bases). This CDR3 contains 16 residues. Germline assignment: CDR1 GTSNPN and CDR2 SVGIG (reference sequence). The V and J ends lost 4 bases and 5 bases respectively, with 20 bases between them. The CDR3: CAWIWGATRITGELFF. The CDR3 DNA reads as TGTGCCTGGATATGGGGAGCAACTCGCATTACCGGGGAGCTGTTTTTT. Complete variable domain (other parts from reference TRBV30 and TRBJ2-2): SQTIHQWPATLVQPVGSPLSLECTVEGTSNPNLYWYRQAAGRGLQLLFYSVGIGQISSEVPQNLSASRPQDRQFILSSKKLLLSDSGFYLCAWIWGATRITGELFFGEGSRLTVL.

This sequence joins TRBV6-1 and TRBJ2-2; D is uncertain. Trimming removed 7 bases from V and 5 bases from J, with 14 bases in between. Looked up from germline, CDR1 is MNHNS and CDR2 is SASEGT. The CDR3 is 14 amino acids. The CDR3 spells CASKRKLATGELFF. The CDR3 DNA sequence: TGTGCCAGCAAACGGAAGTTGGCTACCGGGGAGCTGTTTTTT.

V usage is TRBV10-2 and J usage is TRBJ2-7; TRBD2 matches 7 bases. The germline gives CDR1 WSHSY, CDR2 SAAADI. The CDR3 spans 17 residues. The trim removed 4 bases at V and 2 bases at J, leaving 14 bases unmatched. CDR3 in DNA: TGCGCCAGCAGTGTCTTTAGCGGGCCCGGTTTGGCCTACGAGCAGTACTTC. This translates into CASSVFSGPGLAYEQYF.

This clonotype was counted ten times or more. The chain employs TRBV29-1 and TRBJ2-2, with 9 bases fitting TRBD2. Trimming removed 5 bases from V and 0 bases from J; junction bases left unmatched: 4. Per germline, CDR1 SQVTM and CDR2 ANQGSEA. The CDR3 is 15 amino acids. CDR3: CSVLAGGPNTGELFF. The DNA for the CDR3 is TGCAGCGTTCTTGCGGGGGGGCCGAACACCGGGGAGCTGTTTTTT.

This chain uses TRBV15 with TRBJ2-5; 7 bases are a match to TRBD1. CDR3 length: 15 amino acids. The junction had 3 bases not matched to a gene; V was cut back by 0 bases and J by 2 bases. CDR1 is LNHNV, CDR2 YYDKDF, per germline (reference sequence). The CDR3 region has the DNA TGTGCCACCAGCAGAGATTGGACAGGACAAGAGACCCAGTACTTC. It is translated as CATSRDWTGQETQYF.

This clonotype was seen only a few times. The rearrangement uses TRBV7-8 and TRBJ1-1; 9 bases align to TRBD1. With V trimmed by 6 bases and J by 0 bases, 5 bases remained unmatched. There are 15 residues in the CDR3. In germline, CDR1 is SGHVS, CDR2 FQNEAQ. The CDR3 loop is CASSSGDRVNTEAFF. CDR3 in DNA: TGTGCCAGCAGTTCGGGGGACAGGGTGAACACTGAAGCTTTCTTT.

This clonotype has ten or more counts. CDR3: CASSLGTGTYEQYF. The DNA for the CDR3 is TGCGCCAGCAGCTTGGGGACAGGCACCTACGAGCAGTACTTC. The rearrangement links TRBV5-1 to TRBJ2-7, with TRBD1 matching 7 bases. CDR1 SGHRS and CDR2 YFSETQ come from the germline V gene. The CDR3 has 14 amino acids. V lost 0 bases and J lost 2; bases outside the gene matches: 2.

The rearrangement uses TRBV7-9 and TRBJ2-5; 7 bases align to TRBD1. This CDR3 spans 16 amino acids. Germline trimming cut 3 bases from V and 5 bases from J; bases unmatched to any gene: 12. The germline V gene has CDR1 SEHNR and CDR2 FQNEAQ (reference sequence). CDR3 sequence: CASSFSATGVWETQYF. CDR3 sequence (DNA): TGTGCCAGCAGCTTTAGCGCCACAGGGGTATGGGAGACCCAGTACTTC.

Here the CDR3 DNA reads TGTGCCAGCAGTTACAGTGCAGGGTCCAATCAGCCCCAGCATTTT. It specifies CASSYSAGSNQPQHF. This chain links TRBV6-5 with TRBJ1-5; TRBD1 might be the D (5 bases). This CDR3 has 15 residues. The V end was cut by 2 bases, the J end by 3 bases, with 11 bases between. The V gene's germline CDR1 is MNHEY and CDR2 SVGAGI.

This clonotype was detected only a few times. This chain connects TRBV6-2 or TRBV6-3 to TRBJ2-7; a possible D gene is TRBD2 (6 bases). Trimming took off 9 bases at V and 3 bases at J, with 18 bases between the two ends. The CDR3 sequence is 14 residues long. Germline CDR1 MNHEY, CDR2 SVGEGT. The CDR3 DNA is TGTGCCAGTCAAACCGGGACTGCAAGCTACGAGCAGTACTTC. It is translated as CASQTGTASYEQYF.

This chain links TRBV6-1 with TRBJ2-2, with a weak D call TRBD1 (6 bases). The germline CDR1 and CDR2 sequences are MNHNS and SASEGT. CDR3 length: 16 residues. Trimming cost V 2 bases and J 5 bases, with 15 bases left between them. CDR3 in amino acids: CASSEYPSGQTGELFF. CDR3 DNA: TGTGCCAGCAGTGAATACCCATCAGGACAGACCGGGGAGCTGTTTTTT.

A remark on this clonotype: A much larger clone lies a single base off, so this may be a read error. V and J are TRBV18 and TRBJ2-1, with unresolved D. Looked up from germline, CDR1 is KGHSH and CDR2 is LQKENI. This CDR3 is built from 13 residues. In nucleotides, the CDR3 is TGTGCCAGCTCACCGGATGGTATCAATGAGCACTTCTTC. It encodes CASSPDGINEHFF.

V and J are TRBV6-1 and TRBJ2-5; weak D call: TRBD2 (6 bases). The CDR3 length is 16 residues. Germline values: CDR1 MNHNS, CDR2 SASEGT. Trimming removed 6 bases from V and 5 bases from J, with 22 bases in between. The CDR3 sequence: CASSFLGRGSGETQYF. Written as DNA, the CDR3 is TGTGCCAGCAGCTTCCTGGGTCGGGGGTCGGGTGAGACCCAGTACTTC.

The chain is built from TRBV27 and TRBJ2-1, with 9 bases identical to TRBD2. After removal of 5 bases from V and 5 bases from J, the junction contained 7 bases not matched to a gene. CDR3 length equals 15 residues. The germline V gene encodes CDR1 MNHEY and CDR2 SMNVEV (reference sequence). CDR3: CASSPRLAANNEQFF. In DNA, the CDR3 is TGTGCCAGCAGTCCAAGACTAGCGGCCAACAATGAGCAGTTCTTC.

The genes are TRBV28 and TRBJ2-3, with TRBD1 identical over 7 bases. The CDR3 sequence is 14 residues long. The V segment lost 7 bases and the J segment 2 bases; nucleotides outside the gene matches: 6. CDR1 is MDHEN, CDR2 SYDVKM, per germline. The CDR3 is CASTGTAATDTQYF. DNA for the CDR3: TGTGCCAGCACAGGGACAGCAGCCACAGATACGCAGTATTTT.